The rows below give T cell receptor beta chains drawn from one sample of a study of long-term antiretroviral therapy in people with HIV. The protocol was immunoSEQ multiplex PCR, while the TCRdb copy is restricted to in-frame clones and leaves out a portion. The data show some 11,000 clones, roughly 79% seen once. The sample in question was unsorted PBMCs, obtained at the start of antiretroviral therapy, before treatment. The receptors stem from a man aged 30 to 39 with HIV. Each CDR3 is given with its conserved first and last residue. The D gene is left open where the match is weak. Clone sizes are given selectively: once, few, many, or a class where the clone is expanded.

>once|TRBV7-9|TRBD2|TRBJ2-3
CASSLALGGLAGATDTQYF
TGTGCCAGCAGCTTAGCGTTGGGTGGTCTAGCGGGAGCAACAGATACGCAGTATTTT
>few|TRBV7-9|-|TRBJ2-7
CASSLSQSSYEQYF
TGTGCCAGCAGCCTGTCACAGAGCTCCTACGAGCAGTACTTC
>-|TRBV5-1|-|TRBJ1-2
CASSPGTPQAGYTF
TGCGCCAGCAGCCCCGGAACCCCCCAGGCAGGCTACACCTTC
>-|TRBV5-8|-|TRBJ1-1
CASSGLQGWTEAFF
TGTGCCAGCAGCGGATTACAGGGATGGACTGAAGCTTTCTTT
>-|TRBV4-2|TRBD1|TRBJ2-5
CASSPGQGAREETQYF
TGTGCCAGCAGCCCGGGACAGGGGGCGCGAGAAGAGACCCAGTACTTC
>-|TRBV7-8|TRBD1|TRBJ2-7
CASSLRDRAYEQYF
TGTGCCAGCAGCTTAAGGGACAGGGCCTACGAGCAGTACTTC
>-|TRBV20-1|-|TRBJ1-4
CSCYNEKLFF
TGCAGTTGTTATAATGAAAAACTGTTTTTT
>once|TRBV4-3|-|TRBJ2-7
CASSQDRGHEQYF
TGCGCCAGCAGCCAAGATAGGGGTCACGAGCAGTACTTC
>-|TRBV11-2|TRBD1|TRBJ1-1
CASSADRDSEAFF
TGTGCCAGCAGCGCAGACAGGGACTCTGAAGCTTTCTTT
>-|TRBV19|-|TRBJ1-1
CASMETGRVSNTEAFF
TGTGCCAGCATGGAGACAGGACGGGTCTCGAACACTGAAGCTTTCTTT
>-|TRBV7-9|-|TRBJ2-1
CASSLMAGRGEQFF
TGTGCCAGCAGCTTAATGGCCGGTAGGGGTGAGCAGTTCTTC
>-|TRBV7-2|-|TRBJ1-1
CASSASTMMNTEAFF
TGTGCCAGCAGCGCCTCCACCATGATGAACACTGAAGCTTTCTTT
>-|TRBV11-2|TRBD1|TRBJ2-5
CASSRRQGVETQYF
TGTGCCAGCAGCCGCAGACAGGGAGTGGAGACCCAGTACTTC
>-|TRBV14|-|TRBJ1-2
CASSQDSAAYGYTF
TGTGCCAGCAGCCAAGACAGTGCCGCGTATGGCTACACCTTC
>few|TRBV21-1|-|TRBJ2-7
CASSKVSWPTCSYEQYF
TGTGCCAGCAGCAAAGTCTCCTGGCCAACCTGCTCCTACGAGCAGTACTTC
>-|TRBV6-5|TRBD2|TRBJ2-1
CASSASGSSYNEQFF
TGTGCCAGCAGTGCCAGCGGGAGCTCCTACAATGAGCAGTTCTTC
>once|TRBV4-1|-|TRBJ1-2
CASRPKGALEGYTF
TGCGCCAGCCGCCCAAAGGGCGCGTTGGAAGGCTACACCTTC
>-|TRBV19|-|TRBJ2-2
CASSIWQGSRTGELFF
TGTGCCAGTAGTATCTGGCAGGGTAGTAGGACCGGGGAGCTGTTTTTT
>-|TRBV27|-|TRBJ2-1
CASTGGISSYNEQFF
TGTGCCAGCACCGGGGGTATCAGCTCCTACAATGAGCAGTTCTTC
>-|TRBV19|-|TRBJ1-5
CASSPGGSNQPQHF
TGTGCCAGTAGTCCGGGGGGAAGCAATCAGCCCCAGCATTTT
>-|TRBV6-1|TRBD1|TRBJ1-1
CASSDYRGNMEAFF
TGTGCCAGCAGTGACTACAGGGGGAATATGGAAGCTTTCTTT
>-|TRBV5-4|-|TRBJ2-2
CASSLERVGGELFF
TGTGCCAGCAGCTTGGAGAGGGTAGGCGGGGAGCTGTTTTTT
>-|TRBV7-9|TRBD2|TRBJ2-5
CASSGRGTREETQYF
TGTGCCAGCAGCGGGCGGGGGACTAGGGAAGAGACCCAGTACTTC
>-|TRBV19|-|TRBJ2-2
CASSPGHTNTGELFF
TGTGCCAGTTCACCGGGACATACGAACACCGGGGAGCTGTTTTTT
>large|TRBV7-9|-|TRBJ2-3
CASSSWRGSGDTQYF
TGTGCCAGCAGCTCATGGCGGGGCTCAGGAGATACGCAGTATTTT
>-|TRBV4-3|TRBD2|TRBJ2-3
CASSQWGLAGAEDTQYF
TGCGCCAGCAGCCAATGGGGACTAGCGGGAGCAGAAGATACGCAGTATTTT
>-|TRBV7-9|-|TRBJ2-1
CASSDEPSANNEQFF
TGTGCCAGCAGCGATGAACCTAGCGCGAACAATGAGCAGTTCTTC
>-|TRBV5-8|TRBD1|TRBJ1-4
CASSSRTGTGYTNEKLFF
TGTGCCAGCAGCTCCAGGACCGGGACAGGGTATACTAATGAAAAACTGTTTTTT
>-|TRBV6-5|-|TRBJ1-5
CASSLGGFNQPQHF
TGTGCCAGCAGTTTAGGGGGGTTCAATCAGCCCCAGCATTTT
>-|TRBV30|-|TRBJ1-1
CAWSPPGGTEAFF
TGTGCCTGGAGTCCCCCCGGGGGCACTGAAGCTTTCTTT
>few|TRBV9|TRBD1|TRBJ1-2
CASSARTGPNYGYTF
TGTGCCAGCAGCGCAAGGACAGGGCCTAACTATGGCTACACCTTC
>once|TRBV5-8|-|TRBJ1-5
CASSTRSGRIDNQPQHF
TGTGCCAGCAGCACCAGATCAGGGCGGATAGACAATCAGCCCCAGCATTTT
>-|TRBV6-1|-|TRBJ2-7
CASSEGSPYAGSYEQYF
TGTGCCAGCAGTGAAGGGTCACCTTATGCGGGGTCCTACGAGCAGTACTTC
>-|TRBV14|-|TRBJ1-1
CASSQQVNTEAFF
TGTGCCAGCAGCCAACAGGTGAACACTGAAGCTTTCTTT
>-|TRBV7-9|-|TRBJ1-3
CASSLALGSLGNTIYF
TGTGCCAGCAGCTTAGCGCTGGGCTCTCTGGGAAACACCATATATTTT
>-|TRBV21-1|-|TRBJ1-2
CASSKPPRGQGGYTF
TGTGCCAGCAGCAAACCCCCACGGGGGCAGGGTGGCTACACCTTC
>-|TRBV5-3|-|TRBJ2-3
CARSLSRPTTDTQYF
TGTGCCAGAAGCTTGAGCCGCCCGACCACAGATACGCAGTATTTT
>once|TRBV28|TRBD2|TRBJ2-7
CASSNGTSGFKTYEQYF
TGTGCCAGCAGCAATGGGACTAGTGGGTTTAAAACCTACGAGCAGTACTTC
>-|TRBV5-1|-|TRBJ2-5
CASKGHTQETQYF
TGCGCCAGCAAGGGGCATACTCAAGAGACCCAGTACTTC
>-|TRBV7-9|-|TRBJ1-5
CASSIIKDQPQHF
TGTGCCAGCAGCATAATAAAAGATCAGCCCCAGCATTTT
>-|TRBV30|-|TRBJ2-2
CAWSTDSTGELFF
TGTGCCTGGAGTACGGACTCAACCGGGGAGCTGTTTTTT
>-|TRBV6-1|-|TRBJ2-7
CASSLTPSYEQYF
TGTGCCAGCAGTTTGACACCCTCCTACGAGCAGTACTTC
>-|TRBV19|-|TRBJ1-4
CASSIDGRAATNEKLFF
TGTGCCAGTAGTATAGATGGCCGGGCTGCAACTAATGAAAAACTGTTTTTT
>-|TRBV7-9|-|TRBJ2-5
CASSQTGQETQYF
TGTGCCAGCAGCCAAACTGGGCAAGAGACCCAGTACTTC
>few|TRBV7-6|TRBD1|TRBJ2-1
CASSLGTGPYNEQFF
TGTGCCAGCAGCCTAGGGACAGGGCCCTACAATGAGCAGTTCTTC
>-|TRBV18|TRBD2|TRBJ2-3
CASSPPTGGSTNTQYF
TGTGCCAGCTCACCACCGACGGGAGGATCCACGAATACGCAGTATTTT
>-|TRBV9|-|TRBJ1-1
CASSVVPGKNTEAFF
TGTGCCAGCAGCGTAGTTCCCGGTAAGAACACTGAAGCTTTCTTT
>few|TRBV4-2|-|TRBJ1-3
CASSQGLWSSGNTIYF
TGTGCCAGCAGCCAAGGATTGTGGTCCTCTGGAAACACCATATATTTT
>-|TRBV9|-|TRBJ2-3
CASSVEGDTDTQYF
TGTGCCAGCAGCGTAGAAGGCGATACAGATACGCAGTATTTT
>once|TRBV2|-|TRBJ2-2
CAIKTGTLNTGELFF
TGTGCCATAAAGACCGGGACTCTGAACACCGGGGAGCTGTTTTTT
>-|TRBV30|-|TRBJ1-5
CAWSVDGGRQPQHF
TGTGCCTGGAGTGTTGATGGGGGGAGACAGCCCCAGCATTTT
>-|TRBV15|-|TRBJ2-5
CATSRQYQETQYF
TGTGCCACCAGCAGACAGTACCAAGAGACCCAGTACTTC